The T cell receptor beta chain under discussion was sequenced for a study of human T cells and chemical hapten exposure. The CDR3 loop spans 16 amino acids. Trimming shortened V by 1 base and J by 0 bases, and 7 bases separated the two germline ends. Germline values: CDR1 SGHTA, CDR2 FQGNSA. Time point indicated: healthy volunteer bleed at 2 weeks. Extraction yielded total RNA from whole blood (unfractionated). General study results and limits: Following DPC sensitization, TCRs present above 1 in 1000 frequency showed no change.

In its sample, this clonotype was seen many times. As yet, its antigen is unknown. TCRdb re-called the RACE reads with MiXCR, one entry per CDR3 protein. The repertoire holds about 130,000 distinct CDR3 sequences, with more than 7.5% as singletons. This sequence was found in a male donor in good health. Some clones in this sample may be carry-over from other donors' samples. This chain links TRBV7-2 with TRBJ2-6; D may be TRBD1 or TRBD2 (6 bases each). Sequencing input: whole blood. The DNA of the CDR3 is TGTGCCAGCAGCTTAGAGGGGGGCTCTGGGGCCAACGTCCTGACTTTC. Encoded protein: CASSLEGGSGANVLTF.